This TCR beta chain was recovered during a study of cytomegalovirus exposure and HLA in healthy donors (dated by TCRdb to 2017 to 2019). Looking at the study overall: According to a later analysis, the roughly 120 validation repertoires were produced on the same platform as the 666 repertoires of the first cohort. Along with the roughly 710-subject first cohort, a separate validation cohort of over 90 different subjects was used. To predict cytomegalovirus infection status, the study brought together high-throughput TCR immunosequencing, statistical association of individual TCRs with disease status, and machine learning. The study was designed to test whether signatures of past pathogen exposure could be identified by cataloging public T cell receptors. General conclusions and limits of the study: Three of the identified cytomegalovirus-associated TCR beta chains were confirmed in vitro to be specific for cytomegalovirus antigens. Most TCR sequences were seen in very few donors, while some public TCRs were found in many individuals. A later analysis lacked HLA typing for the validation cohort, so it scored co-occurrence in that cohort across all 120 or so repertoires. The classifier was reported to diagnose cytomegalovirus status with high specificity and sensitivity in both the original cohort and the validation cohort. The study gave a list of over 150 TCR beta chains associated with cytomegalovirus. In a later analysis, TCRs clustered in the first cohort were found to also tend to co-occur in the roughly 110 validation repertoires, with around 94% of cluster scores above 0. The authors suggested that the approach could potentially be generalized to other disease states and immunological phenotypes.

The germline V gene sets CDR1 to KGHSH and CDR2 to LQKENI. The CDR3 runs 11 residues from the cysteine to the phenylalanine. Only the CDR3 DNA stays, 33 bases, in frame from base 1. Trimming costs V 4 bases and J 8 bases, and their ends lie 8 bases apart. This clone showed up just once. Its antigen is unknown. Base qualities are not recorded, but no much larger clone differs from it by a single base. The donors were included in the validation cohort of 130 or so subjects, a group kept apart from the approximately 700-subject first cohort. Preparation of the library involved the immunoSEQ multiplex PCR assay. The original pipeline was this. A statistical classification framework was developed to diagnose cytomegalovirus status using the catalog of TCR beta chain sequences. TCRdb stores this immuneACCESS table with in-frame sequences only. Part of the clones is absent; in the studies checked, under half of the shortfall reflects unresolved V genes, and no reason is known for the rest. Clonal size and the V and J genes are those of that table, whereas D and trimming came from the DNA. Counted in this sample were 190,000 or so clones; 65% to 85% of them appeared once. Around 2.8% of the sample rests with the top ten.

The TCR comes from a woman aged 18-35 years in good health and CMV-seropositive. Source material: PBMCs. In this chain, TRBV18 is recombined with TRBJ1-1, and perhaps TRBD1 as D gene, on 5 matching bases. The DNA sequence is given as TGTGCCAGCTCACAGACAGAAGAAGCTTTCTTT. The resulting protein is CASSQTEEAFF. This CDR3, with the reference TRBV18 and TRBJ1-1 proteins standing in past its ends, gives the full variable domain NAGVMQNPRHLVRRRGQEARLRCSPMKGHSHVYWYRQLPEEGLKFMVYLQKENIIDESGMPKERFSAEFPKEGPSILRIQQVVRGDSAAYFCASSQTEEAFFGQGTRLTVV.